Described below is a single TCR beta chain sequence and its context. The entry originates in a study of T cells in localized non-small cell lung cancer. Sequencing used immunoSEQ multiplex PCR; TCRdb keeps in-frame clones, though not all of them. The sample has over 750 clones; around 23% are singletons. Sequenced here: normal lung tissue next to the tumor, sampled before any cancer treatment. This sequence was found in a woman aged 35 to 70 with stage III lung adenocarcinoma.

The CDR3 loop reads CASSIKGAMNTEAFF. DNA of the CDR3: TGTGCCAGTAGTATCAAAGGGGCGATGAACACTGAAGCTTTCTTT. The chain combines TRBV19 with TRBJ1-1; TRBD1 might be the D (5 bases). This CDR3 spans 15 amino acids. Germline V gene sequence: CDR1 LNHDA, CDR2 SQIVND (reference sequence). V gave up 3 bases and J gave up 0 bases, with 11 bases separating them.